One T cell receptor (beta chain) is described in this entry. It has no known antigen specificity. Base qualities are missing; no much larger clone stands one base away. The data stem from a study of CD8+ T cells in alopecia areata (dated by TCRdb to the late 2010s). Looking at the study overall: The treated patients took part in an open-label pilot trial in which moderate-to-severe alopecia areata was treated with oral tofacitinib at 5 to 10 mg twice daily. Tofacitinib was administered for 6 to 18 months, and 6 months of follow-up off drug were then conducted to assess delayed response and recurrence. Amplification of TCRbeta CDR3 regions was done by immunoSEQ multiplex PCR using 35 Vbeta forward primers and 13 Jbeta reverse primers. Tofacitinib-treated patients had biopsies at baseline and at 4 and 24 weeks of treatment, with a later scalp biopsy in several patients. RNA came from the PAXgene miRNA kit for fixed scalp, the miRNeasy kit for PBMCs, and the RNeasy kit for mouse skin. To study T cell clonal expansion in alopecia areata, the researchers applied high-throughput TCRbeta sequencing to both the C3H/HeJ mouse model and human patients. Scalp clonality was compared across normal scalp (n=4), patchy alopecia areata scalp (n=8), and alopecia totalis/universalis scalp (n=8). Human TCRbeta sequencing covered scalp tissue and sorted CD4+ and CD8+ peripheral blood T cells from patchy and totalis/universalis alopecia areata patients and healthy controls. On the study overall, not on this receptor specifically: Resident alphabeta T cells in normal human skin are also sequenced, complicating scalp TCR repertoire analysis, unlike mouse skin dominated by gammadelta T cells. Shared TCR sequences between patients were less evident than in mice, which may be partly attributable to HLA diversity in the patient population. Higher clonality and more expanded CD8+ clones were observed in lesional scalp than in normal scalp, particularly in alopecia totalis/universalis, a finding suggestive of antigenic drive.

Preparation of the library involved the immunoSEQ multiplex PCR assay. To provide template for TCR sequencing, every sample had RNA extracted and reverse transcribed into cDNA. SuperScript III was used for first-strand cDNA synthesis, primed with a 2:1 mix of oligo-dT and random hexamers. A synthetic immune receptor repertoire was used to gauge amplification bias, and whatever bias remained was removed computationally. Per the authors' processing: After raw reads were preprocessed to remove errors, the CDR3 was defined following IMGT conventions as running from the conserved cysteine to phenylalanine. Clonality was computed as 1 minus the Shannon entropy, with the entropy normalized by log2 of the number of productive unique TCRs. Whether scalp clones were CD4 or CD8 was inferred by matching scalp TCRbeta sequences against CD4 and CD8 repertoires sorted from blood. This immuneACCESS table, as held by TCRdb, lists in-frame sequences with V and J called but not all clones. Of the missing ones, under half trace to an unresolved V gene in checked studies; the others have no known cause. V, J and clone size are taken as reported in that table, and D and trimming were inferred from the DNA itself. This sample has 200,000 to 250,000 clones in its table, and 50% to 60% of those were observed once. The top ten constitute under 0.5% of the sample.

Reading the label with the study, this specimen's time point is: baseline before oral tofacitinib. Peripheral blood and lesional scalp punch biopsies were obtained from patients with alopecia areata. PBMCs were isolated by density centrifugation and stained for CD3, CD4 and CD8, and CD4+ and CD8+ T cells were sorted on a FACSAria. In the germline V gene, CDR1 corresponds to SGDLS and CDR2 to YYNGEE. The CDR3 has 14 amino acids, counting the end cysteine and phenylalanine. Only the CDR3 part of the read is kept: 42 bases, read in frame from the first base. The V end loses 4 bases and the J end loses 9 bases, and a stretch of 17 bases separates them.

The chain employs TRBV9 and TRBJ2-1, with no confidently assigned D gene. The sequenced sample was CD4+ T cells sorted from blood, obtained at week 0. The sequence was collected from a human donor with alopecia areata. The encoded CDR3 is CASSTSGGLSEQFF. The nucleotide sequence reads TGTGCCAGCAGCACCAGTGGCGGCCTTTCTGAGCAGTTCTTC.